Below are 26 T cell receptor beta chains sequenced from a single sample in a study of response to subunit inactivated influenza vaccine. MiXCR, run by TCRdb on the RT-PCR reads, gives a single entry per CDR3 protein. The table lists about 170,000 distinct CDR3 sequences, approximately 12% of them singletons. The sequencing here drew on CD8+ T cells sorted from PBMCs, taken less than 30 months after vaccination. The source of these receptors is a man aged 45 to 70 who received an inactivated influenza vaccine.

The gene calls are TRBV12-3 or TRBV12-4 and TRBJ2-1; D call uncertain. The CDR3 covers 14 residues. Deletions cut 3 bases from V and 6 bases from J, with 12 bases between. The CDR3 region is CASSFTATGNEQFF. CDR3 DNA: TGTGCCAGCAGTTTTACGGCCACGGGCAATGAGCAGTTCTTC.

This clonotype was detected a few times. A read error may produce the germline difference seen at one junction end. The chain couples TRBV24-1 to TRBJ2-7, with TRBD1 matching over 9 bases. Germline-derived CDR1 and CDR2 are KGHDR and SFDVKD. CDR3 size: 14 residues. The CDR3 spells CATSEGTGPYEQYF. CDR3 coding DNA: TGTGCCACCAGTGAAGGGACAGGGCCCTACGAGCAGTACTTT.

This clonotype showed up just a few times. The V call is TRBV6-5, the J call TRBJ2-7; tentatively, D is TRBD2 (5 bases). This CDR3 is built from 15 residues. V was trimmed by 4 bases and J by 0 bases, leaving 13 bases between them. Germline V lookup: CDR1 MNHEY, CDR2 SVGAGI. The CDR3 nucleotides read TGTGCCAGCAGTTTCGTCGATGGAGGCTCCTACGAGCAGTACTTC. This gives the protein CASSFVDGGSYEQYF.

This clonotype came up a few times. The chain combines TRBV5-1 with TRBJ1-1, with a tentative D call TRBD1 (6 bases). The CDR3 runs to 14 residues. Trimming pared 0 bases from V and 10 bases from J, leaving 16 bases between. Germline CDR1 and CDR2: SGHRS and YFSETQ. The CDR3 DNA is TGCGCCAGCAGCTTGGGTACAGGGCCCCCGGGAGCTTTCTTT. This encodes CASSLGTGPPGAFF. Variable domain in full (rest from reference TRBV5-1 and TRBJ1-1): KAGVTQTPRYLIKTRGQQVTLSCSPISGHRSVSWYQQTPGQGLQFLFEYFSETQRNKGNFPGRFSGRQFSNSRSEMNVSTLELGDSALYLCASSLGTGPPGAFFGQGTRLTVV.

In its sample, this clonotype was seen a few times. A much more abundant neighbour one base away suggests this may be a read error. The chain employs TRBV20-1 and TRBJ2-7; 9 positions agree with TRBD1. The CDR3 contains 12 residues. Germline lookup yields CDR1 DFQATT and CDR2 SNEGSKA (reference sequence). The junction had 4 bases not matched to a gene; V was cut back by 7 bases and J by 3 bases. CDR3: CSVRQGGYEQYF. CDR3 coding DNA: TGCAGTGTCAGACAGGGGGGCTACGAGCAGTACTTC.

A few counts support this clonotype. The V call is TRBV6-6, the J call TRBJ2-3; TRBD2 might be the D (6 bases). Germline CDR1 reads MNHNY; CDR2 reads SVGAGI (reference sequence). Trimming pared 8 bases from V and 0 bases from J, leaving 9 bases between. The CDR3 totals 13 residues. CDR3 protein: CASSTSSTDTQYF. The DNA of the CDR3 is TGTGCCAGCTCGACTAGTAGCACAGATACGCAGTATTTT.

This clonotype was observed a handful of times. The chain uses TRBV6-5 and TRBJ2-2; no clear D. The V end was cut by 2 bases, the J end by 3 bases, with 7 bases between. Germline CDR1 and CDR2: MNHEY and SVGAGI. CDR3 length: 14 residues. CDR3 residues: CASSYGVDTGELFF. CDR3 bases: TGTGCCAGCAGTTACGGCGTGGACACCGGGGAGCTGTTTTTT.

This clonotype was seen a handful of times. The chain uses TRBV20-1 and TRBJ1-2; TRBD1 might be the D (5 bases). The CDR3 loop spans 17 amino acids. The germline V and J ends were trimmed by 0 bases and 0 bases, with 17 bases remaining between them. Germline V gives CDR1 DFQATT, CDR2 SNEGSKA (reference sequence). Here the CDR3 DNA reads TGCAGTGCTAGAGACCTTATGACAGATAGAGCTAACTATGGCTACACCTTC. As protein: CSARDLMTDRANYGYTF.

This clonotype showed up just a few times. The rearrangement links TRBV21-1 to TRBJ1-3; the D call of TRBD1 is as the table states it, not checked on the DNA. TRBV21-1 is a recognized pseudogene. This CDR3 contains 14 residues. CDR3 protein: CASCDRGSGNTIYF. The DNA for the CDR3 is TGTGCCAGCTGCGACAGGGGATCTGGAAACACCATATATTTT.

The chain links TRBV4-2 to TRBJ2-5; TRBD1 aligns across 9 bases. Trimming took 2 bases from V and 0 from J; bases not matched to a gene: 7. The germline CDR1 and CDR2 sequences are LGHNA and YNFKEQ. This CDR3 has 17 residues. CDR3 sequence (DNA): TGTGCCAGCAGCCAACTATCCGGGACAGGGTACCAAGAGACCCAGTACTTC. The encoded protein is CASSQLSGTGYQETQYF.

This clonotype was observed a single time. The CDR3 DNA reads as TGTGCCAGCAGCTTCGGCGGGGGGAGTAATGAGCAGTTCTTC. Amino acid sequence: CASSFGGGSNEQFF. This chain joins TRBV7-9 and TRBJ2-1; 8 bases match TRBD2. Unmatched junction bases numbered 5, after V lost 3 bases and J lost 7 bases. CDR3 size: 14 residues. CDR1 SEHNR and CDR2 FQNEAQ come from the germline V gene (reference sequence).

The rearrangement joins TRBV20-1 to TRBJ2-7; 11 bases agree with TRBD2. Germline CDR1 is DFQATT and CDR2 is SNEGSKA (reference sequence). The CDR3 length is 17 residues. Trimming took 6 bases from V and 3 from J; bases not matched to a gene: 16. The CDR3 reads CSASGTSGTNVGYEQYF. The DNA for the CDR3 is TGCAGTGCGTCCGGGACTAGCGGTACCAACGTGGGCTACGAGCAGTACTTC.

This chain connects TRBV2 to TRBJ2-5; D is perhaps TRBD1 or TRBD2 (5 bases each). The CDR3 extends over 13 amino acids. The ends were cut back, 6 bases at V and 1 base at J, with 9 bases in the middle. Germline loops: CDR1 SNHLY, CDR2 FYNNEI. For the CDR3, the DNA is TGTGCCAGCAGAGGGACGGCCCAAGAGACCCAGTACTTC. It codes for CASRGTAQETQYF.

The chain links TRBV2 to TRBJ2-7; 8 bases align to TRBD2. Losses at the gene ends were 6 bases for V and 6 bases for J; bases not matched to a gene: 4. CDR3 length: 12 amino acids. In germline, CDR1 is SNHLY, CDR2 FYNNEI. In DNA form, the CDR3 reads TGTGCCAGCAGCCCCACTAGCGGCGAGCAGTACTTC. Its protein is CASSPTSGEQYF.

There are many counts of this clonotype. The chain uses TRBV14 and TRBJ2-7, with no clear D. The CDR3 contains 16 residues. Germline V gives CDR1 SGHDN, CDR2 FVKESK. The V gene lost 4 bases and the J gene lost 5 bases, with 21 bases spanning the gap. CDR3 coding DNA: TGTGCCAGCAGCCCCCTCGAGGCATCCTTGCTCGACGAGCAGTACTTC. This encodes CASSPLEASLLDEQYF.

This clonotype was found many times. The rearrangement uses TRBV11-2 and TRBJ2-1; tentative D call: TRBD2 (5 bases). CDR1 and CDR2 (germline): SGHAT, FQNNGV. Trimming removed 7 bases at V and 4 bases at J, with 14 bases between. CDR3 size: 14 residues. CDR3 sequence: CASILRRGYNEQFF. CDR3 bases: TGTGCCAGCATCCTTAGACGCGGGTACAATGAGCAGTTCTTC.

The chain has TRBV29-1 and TRBJ2-3; D call uncertain. Germline V gene data show CDR1 as SQVTM and CDR2 as ANQGSEA. This CDR3 region has 9 residues. Trimming removed 8 bases from V and 5 bases from J, with 5 bases in between. The CDR3 sequence is CSIGDTQYF. The CDR3 DNA reads TGCAGCATCGGAGATACGCAGTATTTT.

V usage is TRBV14 and J usage is TRBJ2-7; D ambiguous. The V and J ends lost 4 bases and 0 bases respectively, with 10 bases between them. The CDR3 has 14 residues. CDR1 is SGHDN, CDR2 FVKESK, per germline. The CDR3 sequence: CASSLGSSSYEQYF. CDR3 bases: TGTGCCAGCAGCCTGGGCAGTAGCTCCTACGAGCAGTACTTC. The complete variable domain, with remaining parts taken from reference TRBV14 and TRBJ2-7, reads EAGVTQFPSHSVIEKGQTVTLRCDPISGHDNLYWYRRVMGKEIKFLLHFVKESKQDESGMPNNRFLAERTGGTYSTLKVQPAELEDSGVYFCASSLGSSSYEQYFGPGTRLTVT.

In this sample, this clonotype turned up many times. The chain uses TRBV14 and TRBJ2-3; D perhaps matches TRBD1 (5 bases). The CDR3 is 15 amino acids. The germline V and J ends were trimmed by 5 bases and 2 bases, with 14 bases remaining between them. The germline gives CDR1 SGHDN, CDR2 FVKESK. CDR3 sequence: CASSYLGPDTDTQYF. The CDR3 DNA is TGTGCCAGCAGCTACCTGGGGCCCGACACAGATACGCAGTATTTT.

This clonotype showed up just a few times. The genes are TRBV7-6 and TRBJ1-1; 9 bases agree with TRBD1. V was clipped by 2 bases and J by 4 bases; unmatched bases: 8. From germline, CDR1 is SGHVS and CDR2 FNYEAQ. The CDR3 totals 16 residues. CDR3 loop: CASSLWTGEGGTEAFF. The CDR3 DNA is TGTGCCAGCAGCTTATGGACAGGGGAAGGCGGCACTGAAGCTTTCTTT.

The chain is built from TRBV6-6 and TRBJ2-7, with D possibly TRBD1 on 6 matching bases. CDR1 MNHNY and CDR2 SVGAGI come from the germline V gene (reference sequence). The CDR3 has 13 amino acids. V was pared by 3 bases and J by 7 bases, with 13 bases between. The CDR3 DNA sequence: TGTGCCAGCAGTTATGGGGGCTGGGTTGAGCAGTACTTC. Translating gives CASSYGGWVEQYF.

CDR3 coding DNA: TGTGCCAGCAGCTACGGTTTTAGAGCTGATAGGGAGCAGTACTTC. Amino acid sequence: CASSYGFRADREQYF. The rearrangement joins TRBV7-8 to TRBJ2-7; D gene ambiguous. The V end was cut by 4 bases, the J end by 7 bases, with 20 bases between. CDR3 length: 15 amino acids. Germline CDR1 SGHVS, CDR2 FQNEAQ.

V gene TRBV6-1 combines with J gene TRBJ1-2; TRBD1 matches 8 bases. Germline CDR1 and CDR2: MNHNS and SASEGT. V shed 1 base and J 6 bases; nucleotides not matched to a gene: 1. This CDR3 has 13 amino acids. The CDR3 reads CASSEGQGNGYTF. In DNA form, the CDR3 reads TGTGCCAGCAGTGAAGGACAGGGGAATGGCTACACCTTC.

The rearrangement joins TRBV29-1 to TRBJ2-7, with 7 positions matching TRBD2. CDR3 length: 14 amino acids. Unmatched junction bases numbered 12, after V lost 6 bases and J lost 4 bases. The V gene's germline CDR1 is SQVTM and CDR2 ANQGSEA. CDR3 in amino acids: CSVQSWGGSYEQYF. In DNA, the CDR3 is TGCAGCGTACAAAGCTGGGGGGGTTCTTACGAGCAGTACTTC.

The gene calls are TRBV28 and TRBJ2-7; D is perhaps TRBD1 (6 bases). Looked up from germline, CDR1 is MDHEN and CDR2 is SYDVKM. The CDR3 extends over 16 amino acids. The V gene lost 2 bases and the J gene lost 5 bases, with 19 bases spanning the gap. The DNA for the CDR3 is TGTGCCAGCAGTTTAATCACGTTAGGGGGACGCAACGAGCAGTACTTC. This gives the protein CASSLITLGGRNEQYF.

The chain couples TRBV9 to TRBJ2-5; TRBD1 might be the D (6 bases). The V end was cut by 1 base, the J end by 5 bases, with 12 bases between. The germline V gene has CDR1 SGDLS and CDR2 YYNGEE. The CDR3 contains 14 residues. CDR3 nucleotide sequence: TGTGCCAGCAGCGTACGGGACACGAGGGAGACCCAGTACTTC. Protein product: CASSVRDTRETQYF.